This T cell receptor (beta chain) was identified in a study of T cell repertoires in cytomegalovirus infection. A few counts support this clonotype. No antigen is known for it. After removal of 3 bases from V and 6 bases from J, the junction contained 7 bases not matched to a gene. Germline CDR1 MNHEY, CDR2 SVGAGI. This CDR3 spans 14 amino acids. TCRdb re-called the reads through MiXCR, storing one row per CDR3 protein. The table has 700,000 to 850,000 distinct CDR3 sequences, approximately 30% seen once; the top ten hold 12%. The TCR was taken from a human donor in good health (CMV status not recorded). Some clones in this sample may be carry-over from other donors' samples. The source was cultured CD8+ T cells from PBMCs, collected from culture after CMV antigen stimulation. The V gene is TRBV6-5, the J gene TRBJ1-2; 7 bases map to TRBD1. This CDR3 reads CASSYARGRHGYTF. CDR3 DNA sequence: TGTGCCAGCAGTTATGCTAGGGGGCGCCATGGCTACACCTTC.